This entry is about one TCR beta chain. The method was immunoSEQ multiplex PCR; TCRdb's version includes in-frame clones alone and lacks a portion of them. Among about 60,000 clones, 88% were seen once, and the ten largest hold approximately 4.7%. This sample stems from a study of blood T cell repertoires in COVID-19. For the study at large: PBMCs, B-cell-depleted T cells, or T cells provided the cDNA or gDNA that made up the material.

Sequencing used peripheral blood. This clonotype was sampled from a human donor in a cohort sampled during active COVID-19.

The CDR3 loop reads CASSQGQGALGNTIYF. The DNA of the CDR3 is TGCGCCAGCAGCCAAGGCCAGGGGGCTCTTGGAAACACCATATATTTT. This chain connects TRBV4-1 to TRBJ1-3; 8 positions agree with TRBD1. The V segment lost 1 base and the J segment 3 bases; nucleotides outside the gene matches: 5. The CDR3 has 16 residues. CDR1 MGHRA and CDR2 YSYEKL come from the germline V gene.